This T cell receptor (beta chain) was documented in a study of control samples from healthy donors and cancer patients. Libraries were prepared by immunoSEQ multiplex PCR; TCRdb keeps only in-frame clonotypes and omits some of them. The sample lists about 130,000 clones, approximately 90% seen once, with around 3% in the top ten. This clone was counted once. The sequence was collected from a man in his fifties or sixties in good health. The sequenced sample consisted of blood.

CDR3 nucleotides: TGTGTCAGAAGCTTAGTTGGGGGGCGGGTGGATGAGCAGTTCTTC. Encoded protein: CVRSLVGGRVDEQFF. This chain uses TRBV7-5 with TRBJ2-1. TRBV7-5 is a recognized pseudogene. This CDR3 is built from 15 residues.